These T cell receptor beta chains were read from a single sample in a study of blood T cell repertoires in COVID-19. Only in-frame clones appear in the TCRdb table, and some are missing; sequencing was by immunoSEQ multiplex PCR. Of approximately 50,000 clones listed, 65% to 80% are singletons. The sample comprised peripheral blood. These receptor sequences come from a man in his 70s with active or convalescent COVID-19. Each CDR3 is given with its conserved first and last residue. The D gene is left open where the match is weak. Clone size appears in some rows only: once, few, many, or a class for an expanded clone.

>NA|TRBJ2-7|NA|TRBV7-3
CASSLNPPDEQYF
TGTGCCAGCAGCTTAAATCCCCCGGACGAGCAGTACTTC
>NA|TRBJ2-7|NA|TRBV7-2
CASSLGTSYLEQYF
TGTGCCAGCAGCTTAGGTACTAGCTATCTAGAGCAGTACTTC
>TRBD1|TRBJ1-1|few|TRBV18
CASSGQGRNTEAFF
TGTGCCAGCTCAGGACAGGGGCGAAACACTGAAGCTTTCTTT
>NA|TRBJ2-5|once|TRBV12-5
CASGPLETQYF
TGTGCTAGTGGTCCCTTGGAGACCCAGTACTTC
>TRBD2|TRBJ2-1|NA|TRBV27
CASSSQRERNEQFF
TGTGCCAGCAGTTCCCAGCGGGAGAGGAATGAGCAGTTCTTC
>NA|TRBJ2-3|NA|TRBV7-2
CASSPVRGYTQYF
TGTGCCAGCAGCCCCGTTAGGGGATATACGCAGTATTTT
>NA|TRBJ2-7|NA|TRBV3-1/TRBV3-2
CASSQEGGFDEQYF
TGTGCCAGCAGCCAAGAGGGGGGATTCGACGAGCAGTACTTC
>NA|TRBJ2-1|NA|TRBV20-1
CSAKTRASNFF
TGCAGTGCTAAGACTCGGGCTAGCAATTTCTTC
>NA|TRBJ2-1|NA|TRBV12-5
CASGPGTPLEQFF
TGTGCTAGTGGTCCCGGGACTCCCCTTGAGCAGTTCTTC
>TRBD1|TRBJ1-2|NA|TRBV28
CASRRGLGYTF
TGTGCCAGTCGCAGGGGGCTCGGCTACACCTTC
>NA|TRBJ2-1|NA|TRBV10-3
CAISSSTSEQFF
TGTGCCATCAGTTCTTCGACTAGTGAGCAGTTCTTC
>NA|TRBJ1-1|NA|TRBV9
CASSQGMNTEAFF
TGTGCCAGCAGCCAGGGGATGAACACTGAAGCTTTCTTT
>TRBD2|TRBJ2-3|NA|TRBV19
CASSSPSGSSTDTQYF
TGTGCCAGTAGTTCTCCTAGCGGGAGTAGCACAGATACGCAGTATTTT
>TRBD1|TRBJ1-6|NA|TRBV5-5
CASSSDRVEWASPLHF
TGTGCCAGCAGCTCGGACAGGGTAGAATGGGCATCACCCCTCCACTTT
>NA|TRBJ1-2|NA|TRBV12-5
CASGLDSNYGYTF
TGTGCTAGTGGTTTGGACAGCAACTATGGCTACACCTTC
>NA|TRBJ1-3|NA|TRBV28
CASIPRGRALPFSGNTIYF
TGTGCCAGCATCCCAAGGGGGAGGGCCCTGCCTTTCTCTGGAAACACCATATATTTT
>NA|TRBJ2-5|NA|TRBV14
CASSRNRAQETQYF
TGTGCCAGCAGCCGGAACAGGGCCCAAGAGACCCAGTACTTC
>NA|TRBJ1-4|NA|TRBV7-9
CASSLVTDEKLFF
TGTGCCAGCAGCTTAGTAACAGATGAAAAACTGTTTTTT
>NA|TRBJ2-5|once|TRBV7-3
CASSFSGLQETQYF
TGTGCCAGCAGCTTTAGCGGACTCCAAGAGACCCAGTACTTC
>TRBD2|TRBJ2-5|NA|TRBV27
CASSFTRTRGETQYF
TGTGCCAGCAGTTTTACCCGGACTAGAGGAGAGACCCAGTACTTC
>TRBD2|TRBJ2-1|NA|TRBV24-1
CATSDFALAGELGNEQFF
TGTGCCACCAGTGATTTCGCACTAGCGGGAGAGTTAGGAAATGAGCAGTTCTTC
>NA|TRBJ1-1|NA|TRBV19
CASSNREEGMNTEAFF
TGTGCCAGTTCAAACAGGGAAGAGGGCATGAACACTGAAGCTTTCTTT
>NA|TRBJ1-2|NA|TRBV19
CASSTGDGYGYTF
TGTGCCAGTAGTACAGGGGACGGGTATGGCTACACCTTC
>NA|TRBJ1-6|NA|TRBV10-2
CASSGLGSYNSPLHF
TGCGCCAGCTCTGGCCTTGGCTCCTATAATTCACCCCTCCACTTT
>NA|TRBJ2-2|NA|TRBV30
CAWSVLGMGSGELFF
TGTGCCTGGAGTGTACTCGGGATGGGATCCGGGGAGCTGTTTTTT
>NA|TRBJ2-1|NA|TRBV5-1
CASSPGQNYNEQFF
TGCGCCAGCAGCCCTGGACAGAATTACAATGAGCAGTTCTTC
>NA|TRBJ2-7|NA|TRBV27
CASSLGPPGGGYEQYF
TGTGCCAGCAGTCTTGGGCCACCCGGTGGAGGATACGAGCAGTACTTC
>NA|TRBJ1-5|many|TRBV6-1
CASSDRRAGGNQPQHF
TGTGCCAGCAGTGATCGCAGGGCAGGGGGCAATCAGCCCCAGCATTTT
>NA|TRBJ2-7|few|TRBV14
CASGATPYEQYF
TGTGCCAGCGGGGCCACTCCCTACGAGCAGTACTTC